These 4 T cell receptor beta chains share one sample of origin, sequenced in a study of T cells after yellow fever vaccination. TCRdb itself ran the 5' RACE reads through MiXCR, one entry per CDR3 protein. Here the sample spans some 500,000 distinct CDR3 sequences, less than 15% being singletons. Sequencing was performed on PBMCs, taken on the day of the yellow fever booster vaccination. These TCRs come from a man younger than 45 who received the YFV17D yellow fever vaccine.

This clonotype has a handful of counts. The chain employs TRBV15 and TRBJ2-7, with D possibly matching TRBD1 (5 bases). Trimming pared 1 base from V and 2 bases from J, leaving 15 bases between. Germline V gives CDR1 LNHNV, CDR2 YYDKDF (reference sequence). This CDR3 is built from 16 residues. CDR3 DNA: TGTGCCACCAGCAGAGGGGTGAAAGGGGTGCCCTACGAGCAGTACTTC. This sequence encodes CATSRGVKGVPYEQYF.

Only a few counts were recorded for this clonotype. The chain joins TRBV29-1 to TRBJ2-1; D is undetermined. The germline gives CDR1 SQVTM, CDR2 ANQGSEA. Trimming removed 4 bases from V and 4 bases from J, with 14 bases in between. CDR3 length: 14 residues. The CDR3 is CSVVYGVLYNEQFF. For the CDR3, the DNA is TGCAGCGTTGTGTACGGCGTCCTTTACAATGAGCAGTTCTTC.

This clonotype came up a few times. The V and J genes are TRBV2 and TRBJ2-7; TRBD1 might be the D (6 bases). V shed 8 bases and J shed 3 bases, with 26 bases lying between them. This CDR3 has 17 residues. CDR1 is SNHLY, CDR2 FYNNEI, per germline. The CDR3 spells CASGFWEHRVPVYEQYF. As DNA, the CDR3 is TGTGCCAGCGGTTTTTGGGAACACAGGGTCCCAGTCTACGAGCAGTACTTC.

V gene TRBV12-3 or TRBV12-4 combines with J gene TRBJ1-2; D ambiguous. Trimming cost V 3 bases and J 2 bases, with 7 bases left between them. This CDR3 spans 13 amino acids. This CDR3 reads CASSLGMNYGYTF. As DNA, the CDR3 is TGTGCCAGCAGTTTGGGGATGAACTATGGCTACACCTTC.